These 27 T cell receptor beta chains share one sample of origin, sequenced in a study of blood T cell repertoires in COVID-19. Profiling relied on immunoSEQ multiplex PCR, and the TCRdb table lists in-frame clones only, not all of them. In the table there are about 240,000 clones, around 84% of which are singletons. The sequenced sample was peripheral blood. These receptors all come from a woman in her 70s with active or convalescent COVID-19.

This chain links TRBV6-5 with TRBJ2-1; D is possibly TRBD2 (7 bases). This CDR3 comprises 15 residues. CDR1 is MNHEY and CDR2 is SVGAGI in the germline V gene. V lost 5 bases to trimming and J lost 3 bases, with 14 bases between them. Written as DNA, the CDR3 is TGTGCCAGCAGTCCCCCGGGGGGCGGCTACAATGAGCAGTTCTTC. This encodes CASSPPGGGYNEQFF.

This clone was seen once. V usage is TRBV19 and J usage is TRBJ2-7; 10 bases are shared with TRBD1. The CDR3 covers 15 residues. Germline CDR1 LNHDA, CDR2 SQIVND (reference sequence). The J segment lost 4 bases and the V segment lost 3 bases, leaving 6 bases of the junction unmatched. CDR3 in amino acids: CASSMGGQGGYEQYF. The DNA for the CDR3 is TGTGCCAGTAGTATGGGAGGACAGGGGGGATACGAGCAGTACTTC.

CDR3 protein: CASSHSSSGEKLFF. CDR3 coding DNA: TGTGCCAGCAGCCACTCGTCCTCGGGGGAAAAACTGTTTTTT. The rearrangement links TRBV3-1 (or the pseudogene TRBV3-2) to TRBJ1-4, with D uncertain. Trimming removed 3 bases at V and 8 bases at J, with 13 bases between. Germline CDR1 is LGHDT and CDR2 is YNNKEL (reference sequence). The CDR3 covers 14 residues.

The chain employs TRBV3-1 (or the pseudogene TRBV3-2) and TRBJ2-4; D perhaps matches TRBD1 (5 bases). Germline assignment: CDR1 LGHDT and CDR2 YNNKEL (reference sequence). This CDR3 has 15 residues. Trimming took off 2 bases at V and 6 bases at J, with 14 bases between the two ends. The CDR3: CASSQQGWGLNIQYF. The CDR3 DNA reads TGTGCCAGCAGCCAACAGGGTTGGGGCCTAAACATTCAGTACTTC.

This chain links TRBV18 with TRBJ2-5; TRBD1 matches at 8 bases. The length of the CDR3 is 14 residues. Trimming cost V 5 bases and J 1 base; bases outside gene matches: 3. The germline gives CDR1 KGHSH, CDR2 LQKENI. The CDR3 nucleotides read TGTGCCAGCTCAGGGACAGGTTTCCAAGAGACCCAGTACTTC. Residues: CASSGTGFQETQYF.

The chain links TRBV19 to TRBJ1-5; D is perhaps TRBD1 (5 bases). CDR1 LNHDA and CDR2 SQIVND come from the germline V gene (reference sequence). Deletions cut 4 bases from V and 4 bases from J, with 11 bases between. The CDR3 length is 14 residues. CDR3 amino acids: CASSTSRGNQPQHF. The CDR3 DNA reads as TGTGCCAGTAGTACTTCCCGGGGGAATCAGCCCCAGCATTTT.

V is TRBV4-2 and J is TRBJ1-2; D not resolved. The CDR3 loop spans 15 amino acids. Germline-derived CDR1 and CDR2 are LGHNA and YNFKEQ. Between the trimmed V and J ends, which lost 6 bases and 1 base, there was a span of 15 bases. The DNA for the CDR3 is TGTGCCAGCAGTCCGGGTCCCACTCTTAACTATGGCTACACCTTC. It encodes CASSPGPTLNYGYTF.

The rearrangement uses TRBV5-1 and TRBJ2-5, with 8 bases aligning to TRBD1. Germline CDR1 SGHRS, CDR2 YFSETQ. Trimming removed 4 bases from V and 14 bases from J; junction bases left unmatched: 13. This CDR3 is built from 13 residues. The CDR3, as DNA: TGCGCCAGCAGCCTCGCCCCCTTGGACAGGGCTTACTTC. Translation: CASSLAPLDRAYF.

The genes are TRBV5-1 and TRBJ2-7; 8 bases agree with TRBD1. There are 15 residues in the CDR3. The V and J ends lost 1 base and 7 bases, in that order; junction bases with no gene match: 10. Germline lookup yields CDR1 SGHRS and CDR2 YFSETQ. The CDR3: CASSLLQGAFAEQYF. As DNA, the CDR3 is TGCGCCAGCAGCTTGCTGCAGGGGGCTTTTGCGGAGCAGTACTTC. Drawing the rest from reference TRBV5-1 and TRBJ2-7, the complete variable domain is KAGVTQTPRYLIKTRGQQVTLSCSPISGHRSVSWYQQTPGQGLQFLFEYFSETQRNKGNFPGRFSGRQFSNSRSEMNVSTLELGDSALYLCASSLLQGAFAEQYFGPGTRLTVT.

This clone was recorded only once. The chain links TRBV19 to TRBJ1-2; 9 bases are shared with TRBD1. J lost 6 bases, V lost 3 bases, and 11 bases had no gene match. Per germline, CDR1 LNHDA and CDR2 SQIVND (reference sequence). The CDR3 has 16 residues. CDR3 loop: CASSIRGQGRLDGYTF. The CDR3 DNA reads as TGTGCCAGTAGTATCCGGGGACAGGGTCGGTTGGATGGCTACACCTTC.

The chain uses TRBV27 and TRBJ1-2; 7 positions agree with TRBD1. J lost 0 bases, V lost 6 bases, and 4 bases had no gene match. CDR3 length equals 14 residues. Germline lookup yields CDR1 MNHEY and CDR2 SMNVEV (reference sequence). Here the CDR3 DNA reads TGTGCCAGCAGACCGGGACAGACTAACTATGGCTACACCTTC. It yields the protein CASRPGQTNYGYTF.

J is TRBJ1-1 and V is TRBV6-4, with a tentative D call TRBD1 (6 bases). V was pared by 6 bases and J by 1 base, with 15 bases between. This CDR3 is built from 15 residues. The germline V gene encodes CDR1 MRHNA and CDR2 SNTAGT. CDR3 loop: CASRTQDSPNTEAFF. In DNA form, the CDR3 reads TGTGCCAGCAGAACACAGGACAGCCCGAACACTGAAGCTTTCTTT.

J is TRBJ1-3 and V is TRBV5-5; D is uncertain. Trimming pared 2 bases from V and 0 bases from J, leaving 9 bases between. The CDR3 has 15 residues. Germline V gene lookup returns CDR1 SGHKS and CDR2 YYEKEE (reference sequence). This chain's CDR3 is CASSFSVFSGNTIYF. CDR3 nucleotide sequence: TGTGCCAGCAGCTTTAGCGTCTTCTCTGGAAACACCATATATTTT. The whole variable domain, filled in from reference TRBV5-5 and TRBJ1-3, reads DAGVTQSPTHLIKTRGQQVTLRCSPISGHKSVSWYQQVLGQGPQFIFQYYEKEERGRGNFPDRFSARQFPNYSSELNVNALLLGDSALYLCASSFSVFSGNTIYFGEGSWLTVV.

V usage is TRBV2 and J usage is TRBJ1-2; possible D gene TRBD1, 5 bases. Per the germline V gene, CDR1 is SNHLY and CDR2 is FYNNEI. The V end lost 9 bases, the J end lost 8 bases, and 22 bases lay between the germline ends. The CDR3 is 14 residues long. The CDR3 here is CARGGTAVDIGYTF. CDR3 DNA: TGTGCCAGGGGGGGGACGGCCGTCGATATCGGCTACACCTTC.

The chain is built from TRBV4-1 and TRBJ2-7, with D tentatively TRBD1 (6 bases). CDR3 length: 15 amino acids. Germline V CDR1 and CDR2: MGHRA, YSYEKL. The V and J ends lost 4 bases and 3 bases respectively, with 16 bases between them. CDR3 nucleotides: TGCGCCAGCAGCCTTCTCCGGGACATTAACTACGAGCAGTACTTC. This codes for CASSLLRDINYEQYF.

This rearrangement joins TRBV19 to TRBJ2-3, with TRBD2 identical over 9 bases. The CDR3 is made up of 18 amino acids. Germline V gene lookup returns CDR1 LNHDA and CDR2 SQIVND (reference sequence). J lost 2 bases, V lost 5 bases, and 14 bases had no gene match. CDR3 sequence: CASSSPGRSGGVTDTQYF. CDR3 in DNA: TGTGCCAGTAGTTCCCCCGGCCGTAGCGGGGGAGTCACAGATACGCAGTATTTT.

The V call is TRBV7-2, the J call TRBJ2-6; 7 bases fit TRBD1. CDR3 size: 15 residues. Trimming cost V 5 bases and J 2 bases; bases outside gene matches: 3. Germline V lookup: CDR1 SGHTA, CDR2 FQGNSA. CDR3 DNA: TGTGCCAGCAGCAAGGGGGCGGCTGGGGCCAACGTCCTGACTTTC. Translation gives CASSKGAAGANVLTF. Together with reference TRBV7-2 and TRBJ2-6, the CDR3 gives the full variable domain: GAGVSQSPSNKVTEKGKDVELRCDPISGHTALYWYRQSLGQGLEFLIYFQGNSAPDKSGLPSDRFSAERTGGSVSTLTIQRTQQEDSAVYLCASSKGAAGANVLTFGAGSRLTVL.

The chain has TRBV29-1 and TRBJ1-2; 7 bases fit TRBD1. This CDR3 comprises 15 residues. V shed 8 bases and J 7 bases; nucleotides not matched to a gene: 19. Germline-derived CDR1 and CDR2 are SQVTM and ANQGSEA. The CDR3 bases are TGCAGCTCTCTCGACAGGGTTTCAGGACCGGTTGGCTACACCTTC. Its protein is CSSLDRVSGPVGYTF.

The chain has TRBV4-1 and TRBJ1-1; the match to TRBD1 covers 8 bases. Germline trimming cut 4 bases from V and 1 base from J; bases unmatched to any gene: 5. Germline V gives CDR1 MGHRA, CDR2 YSYEKL. There are 15 residues in the CDR3. The CDR3 loop is CASSRLGQANTEAFF. As DNA, the CDR3 is TGCGCCAGCAGCCGACTGGGACAGGCGAACACTGAAGCTTTCTTT.

The chain recombines TRBV4-3 with TRBJ2-7; 8 bases align to TRBD2. This CDR3 contains 18 residues. V shed 0 bases and J 0 bases; nucleotides not matched to a gene: 10. The germline CDR1 and CDR2 sequences are LGHNA and YSLEER. The CDR3 spells CASSQESGVAGPSYEQYF. As DNA, the CDR3 is TGCGCCAGCAGCCAAGAATCTGGGGTAGCGGGGCCCTCCTACGAGCAGTACTTC.

The chain uses TRBV3-1 (or the pseudogene TRBV3-2) and TRBJ2-5; no firm D call. The germline gives CDR1 LGHDT, CDR2 YNNKEL (reference sequence). The CDR3 runs to 15 residues. The V end was cut by 1 base, the J end by 3 bases, with 12 bases between. CDR3 bases: TGTGCCAGCAGCCAAGGGCCTTCTAGAAAAGAGACCCAGTACTTC. Translation gives CASSQGPSRKETQYF.

The J gene is TRBJ1-6, the V gene TRBV6-5; D is ambiguous. The germline V gene encodes CDR1 MNHEY and CDR2 SVGAGI. The CDR3 spans 12 residues. V was cut by 7 bases and J by 8 bases, with 9 bases left in between. The CDR3, as DNA: TGTGCCAGCACCTTTGGAGATTCACCCCTCCACTTT. Protein product: CASTFGDSPLHF.

This chain joins TRBV6-5 and TRBJ1-6, with D hard to call. In germline, CDR1 is MNHEY, CDR2 SVGAGI. Trimming pared 2 bases from V and 5 bases from J, leaving 10 bases between. The CDR3 sequence is 15 residues long. The CDR3, as DNA: TGTGCCAGCAGTTACGAGAGGGAGGATAATTCACCCCTCCACTTT. Residues: CASSYEREDNSPLHF.

This clone was recorded only once. The V and J genes are TRBV19 and TRBJ2-1; D is uncertain. The CDR3 length is 12 residues. Between the trimmed V and J ends, which lost 8 bases and 9 bases, there was a span of 14 bases. The germline V gene encodes CDR1 LNHDA and CDR2 SQIVND (reference sequence). Here the CDR3 reads CASSLTRFEQFF. Here the CDR3 DNA reads TGTGCCAGTTCCTTAACCCGGTTTGAGCAGTTCTTC.

The CDR3 region has the DNA TGTGCCAGCAGCTCCAAAGAGACCCAGTACTTC. Protein: CASSSKETQYF. This chain joins TRBV11-3 and TRBJ2-5, with D uncertain. The CDR3 has 11 residues. Germline V gene lookup returns CDR1 SGHNT and CDR2 YENEEA. The ends were cut back, 4 bases at V and 3 bases at J, with 3 bases in the middle. Full variable domain (missing parts from reference TRBV11-3 and TRBJ2-5): EAGVVQSPRYKIIEKKQPVAFWCNPISGHNTLYWYLQNLGQGPELLIRYENEEAVDDSQLPKDRFSAERLKGVDSTLKIQPAELGDSAVYLCASSSKETQYFGPGTRLLVL.

This chain joins TRBV6-5 and TRBJ1-1; maybe TRBD1 (5 bases). CDR3 length equals 14 residues. Between the trimmed V and J ends, which lost 0 bases and 7 bases, there was a span of 12 bases. CDR1 is MNHEY, CDR2 SVGAGI, per germline. CDR3 in DNA: TGTGCCAGCAGTTACTCGGGGGGTCGGAATGAAGCTTTCTTT. Its protein product is CASSYSGGRNEAFF.

V gene TRBV6-2 or TRBV6-3 combines with J gene TRBJ1-5; D perhaps matches TRBD1 (6 bases). The CDR3 has 18 amino acids. Germline CDR1 and CDR2: MNHEY and SVGEGT. The V end lost 0 bases, the J end lost 1 base, and 16 bases lay between the germline ends. Here the CDR3 reads CASSYSSAGVWSNQPQHF. In DNA, the CDR3 is TGTGCCAGCAGTTACTCGAGCGCAGGGGTTTGGAGCAATCAGCCCCAGCATTTT.